Listed below are T cell receptor beta chains from one sample, sequenced in a study of blood T cells in healthy people across ages. Each CDR3 protein is one row after TCRdb ran MiXCR on the 5' RACE reads. The data contain about 1.5 million distinct CDR3 sequences, roughly 43% of them singletons. Specimen: blood. These receptor sequences come from a woman aged 18-30 years in good health. CDR3s include the opening cysteine and the closing phenylalanine or tryptophan. Each record gives: J gene, V gene, clone size, D gene, CDR3 DNA, CDR3 protein. D genes are given only for firm matches. The size of a clone is reported for some rows only, either as once, few or many, or as a class for expanded clones.

J: TRBJ1-1
V: TRBV10-3
size: few
D: -
DNA: TGTGCCATCAGTGAGGGGCAGACTGAAGCTTTCTTT
CDR3: CAISEGQTEAFF

J: TRBJ2-7
V: TRBV7-8
size: -
D: -
DNA: TGTGCCAGCAGCTTAAGCGGGCAAAGCGAGCAGTACTTC
CDR3: CASSLSGQSEQYF

J: TRBJ1-2
V: TRBV9
size: few
D: -
DNA: TGTGCCAGCAGCGTCGGACAGCCAAGCGGCTACACCTTC
CDR3: CASSVGQPSGYTF

J: TRBJ1-4
V: TRBV30
size: -
D: TRBD1
DNA: TGTGCCACGCCAGGGGGGCCTAATGAAAAACTGTTTTTT
CDR3: CATPGGPNEKLFF

J: TRBJ1-1
V: TRBV7-3
size: -
D: -
DNA: TGTGCCAGCAGCTTATCCGGACAGATGAACACTGAAGCTTTCTTT
CDR3: CASSLSGQMNTEAFF

J: TRBJ2-7
V: TRBV6-6
size: few
D: TRBD1
DNA: TGTGCCAGCAGTTACGAGGGACAGGATTACGAGCAGTACTTC
CDR3: CASSYEGQDYEQYF

J: TRBJ2-1
V: TRBV7-9
size: -
D: TRBD2
DNA: TGTGCCAGCAGTGGACTAGCGGGAGGAAGGGCGTTCTTC
CDR3: CASSGLAGGRAFF

J: TRBJ2-7
V: TRBV29-1
size: -
D: -
DNA: TGCAGCGTGGAGACAAGGGCCTACGAGCAGTACTTC
CDR3: CSVETRAYEQYF

J: TRBJ2-3
V: TRBV7-2
size: -
D: TRBD2
DNA: TGTGCCAGCAGCTTAGGCGAGTGGACTAGCGGGAGACGGGAGAAAGATACGCAGTATTTT
CDR3: CASSLGEWTSGRREKDTQYF

J: TRBJ1-2
V: TRBV6-6
size: -
D: TRBD1
DNA: TGTGCCAGCAGTTACTTGCCGACAGGGAACTATGGCTACACCTTC
CDR3: CASSYLPTGNYGYTF

J: TRBJ2-7
V: TRBV5-5
size: few
D: -
DNA: TGTGCCAGCAGCTTGGACGGGTCCTACAATGAGCAGTACTTC
CDR3: CASSLDGSYNEQYF

J: TRBJ2-1
V: TRBV5-1
size: -
D: -
DNA: TGCGCCAGCAGCTTGGCCTCCGGGAATGACTACAATGAGCAGTTCTTC
CDR3: CASSLASGNDYNEQFF